This T cell receptor (beta chain) was captured in a study of blood T cell repertoires in COVID-19. Across the study: COVID-19 samples collected from the United States, Italy and Spain covered acute and convalescent phases. PBMCs, B-cell-depleted T cells, or T cells provided the cDNA or gDNA that made up the material.

Germline CDR1 is LGHDT and CDR2 is YNNKEL (reference sequence). The CDR3 spans 17 residues. V lost 3 bases and J lost 0; bases outside the gene matches: 8. Per the original data handling: Amplification with reference gene primers provided the estimates of nucleated cell counts. Sequencing used immunoSEQ multiplex PCR; TCRdb keeps in-frame clones, though not all of them. For V, J and clone size, that table is used; D and trimming come from the DNA. The data show 45,000 to 55,000 clones, with roughly 88% seen just once and roughly 3.5% held by the top ten. This clonotype originated in a human donor in a cohort sampled during active COVID-19. The chain links TRBV3-1 (or the pseudogene TRBV3-2) to TRBJ1-1; 9 bases match TRBD1. Material: peripheral blood. In DNA, the CDR3 is TGTGCCAGCAGCCAGGAATCCGGGACAGGGATGAACACTGAAGCTTTCTTT. Its translation is CASSQESGTGMNTEAFF.